The rows below give T cell receptor beta chains drawn from one sample of a study of T cell responses to AZD1222 COVID-19 vaccine. The data were produced by immunoSEQ multiplex PCR, yet TCRdb's version contains in-frame clones alone and is incomplete. The sample includes around 75,000 clones, approximately 85% of them seen just once. The material sequenced was peripheral blood, taken on day 0 of AZD1222 vaccination. These receptors came from an adult in good health. CDR3s include the opening cysteine and the closing phenylalanine or tryptophan. A D gene is named only where the DNA matches it firmly. A clone size is listed for some rows: how often the clone was seen (once, few, many), or a class if it is expanded.

J gene | D gene | clone size | V gene | CDR3 DNA | CDR3 protein
TRBJ1-4 | NA | NA | TRBV5-1 | TGCGCCAGCAGCCCAGGGGCGGGTAATGAAAAACTGTTTTTT | CASSPGAGNEKLFF
TRBJ2-5 | NA | NA | TRBV19 | TGTGCCAGTGGTCCCGGGACTCTTTCAGAGACCCAGTACTTC | CASGPGTLSETQYF
TRBJ2-2 | TRBD2 | NA | TRBV5-4 | TGTGCCAGCACTGGGAGGTTCGCGGGGGGGCCCGGGGAGCTGTTTTTT | CASTGRFAGGPGELFF
TRBJ1-2 | NA | NA | TRBV7-8 | TGTGCCAGCAGCCCGCGGGCCGGACGATCTAGGAGCTATGGCTACACCTTC | CASSPRAGRSRSYGYTF
TRBJ2-5 | NA | NA | TRBV18 | TGTGCCAGCTCACCGGCCCAAGAGACCCAGTACTTC | CASSPAQETQYF
TRBJ2-2 | NA | NA | TRBV9 | TGTGCCAGCAGCGTCAGCGTGAACACCGGGGAGCTGTTTTTT | CASSVSVNTGELFF
TRBJ2-1 | NA | NA | TRBV27 | TGTGCCAGCAGTTTATGGGCAGGGATCACCTACAATGAGCAGTTCTTC | CASSLWAGITYNEQFF
TRBJ1-1 | TRBD1 | NA | TRBV10-3 | TGTGCCATCAGTGAAAGGGACAGGGGCGCTGAAGCTTTCTTT | CAISERDRGAEAFF
TRBJ2-2 | NA | NA | TRBV6-4 | TGTGCCAGCAGGGTACACGTTAACACCGGGGAGCTGTTTTTT | CASRVHVNTGELFF
TRBJ2-1 | TRBD2 | once | TRBV4-3 | TGCGCCAGCAGCCCCCTAGGATTTGAAGCGGGGGGCAGGAATGAGCAGTTCTTC | CASSPLGFEAGGRNEQFF
TRBJ1-3 | NA | few | TRBV7-9 | TGTGCCAGCAGCTATGGGGTCGGCGCTGGAAACACCATATATTTT | CASSYGVGAGNTIYF
TRBJ2-2 | TRBD1 | NA | TRBV5-1 | TGCGCCAGCAGCAGGGCAGGGGGCGCGATCGGGGAGCTGTTTTTT | CASSRAGGAIGELFF
TRBJ2-7 | TRBD1 | NA | TRBV19 | TGTGCCAGTAGTGTCCGGGACAGCTCCTACGAGCAGTACTTC | CASSVRDSSYEQYF
TRBJ1-4 | TRBD1 | NA | TRBV10-3 | TGTGCCATCAGTGATAAGGACAGGCGGAATGAAAAACTGTTTTTT | CAISDKDRRNEKLFF
TRBJ1-2 | TRBD1 | NA | TRBV3-1/TRBV3-2 | TGTGCCAGCAGCCGCGGACAGGACAGGGCTGGCTACACCTTC | CASSRGQDRAGYTF
TRBJ1-6 | NA | NA | TRBV7-8 | TGTGCCAGCAGCCCTGATTATAATTCACCCCTCCACTTT | CASSPDYNSPLHF
TRBJ1-5 | NA | NA | TRBV29-1 | TGCAGCGTTGCGGTTCGGGGGCAGGATCAGCCCCAGCATTTT | CSVAVRGQDQPQHF
TRBJ1-6 | NA | NA | TRBV6-5 | TGTGCCAGCACCCAGTGGTTAATGGGTTCACCCCTCCACTTT | CASTQWLMGSPLHF
TRBJ2-5 | TRBD1 | NA | TRBV5-1 | TGCGCCAGCAGCTTGCTCGGGGCAGGGGGTGTAGAGACCCAGTACTTC | CASSLLGAGGVETQYF
TRBJ1-4 | TRBD1 | NA | TRBV9 | TGTGCCAGCACCGGGACAGGACGGGCCGAAAAACTGTTTTTT | CASTGTGRAEKLFF
TRBJ1-2 | NA | NA | TRBV9 | TGTGCCAGCAATCACCGGGACGGAAACTATGGCTACACCTTC | CASNHRDGNYGYTF
TRBJ1-2 | TRBD1 | NA | TRBV6-5 | TGTGCCAGCAGTCCCGACAGGGTTGCGGGTGGCTACACCTTC | CASSPDRVAGGYTF
TRBJ1-5 | NA | NA | TRBV7-2 | TGTGCCAGCAGCTTGGAACAGGGTAACAGCAATCAGCCCCAGCATTTT | CASSLEQGNSNQPQHF
TRBJ2-7 | NA | NA | TRBV5-1 | TGCGCCAGCAGCCCGTCTATTAGCATCTCCTACGAGCAGTACTTC | CASSPSISISYEQYF
TRBJ2-7 | NA | NA | TRBV6-6 | TGTGCCAGCAGTTACTCGAGGGACACCTTTACCCGAAGGTACTTC | CASSYSRDTFTRRYF
TRBJ2-5 | NA | NA | TRBV6-5 | TGTGCCAGCAGTCTTACGGGCAGCCAAGAGACCCAGTACTTC | CASSLTGSQETQYF
TRBJ2-1 | NA | NA | TRBV6-6 | TGTGCCAGCAGTCCTAATTCCGGGACGGTCAAATTCAATGAGCAGTTCTTC | CASSPNSGTVKFNEQFF
TRBJ2-3 | NA | NA | TRBV3-1/TRBV3-2 | TGTGCCAGCAGGGGGGGCGGGGAAGATACGCAGTATTTT | CASRGGGEDTQYF
TRBJ1-6 | TRBD1 | NA | TRBV4-1 | TGCGCCAGCACTAGGACAGGGGTTAATTCACCCCTCCACTTT | CASTRTGVNSPLHF
TRBJ1-5 | NA | NA | TRBV5-8 | TGTGCCAGCAGCTTGGGTGGCCTTCGAGGGCAGCCCCAGCATTTT | CASSLGGLRGQPQHF
TRBJ2-7 | NA | NA | TRBV28 | TGTGCCAGCAGGGGCTCGCGGGAGCAGTACTTC | CASRGSREQYF
TRBJ2-2 | NA | NA | TRBV29-1 | TGCAGCGTTGTAGCCGGGGAGCTGTTTTTT | CSVVAGELFF
TRBJ1-1 | TRBD1 | NA | TRBV28 | TGTGCCAGCAGTTCCGGGACAGGGTGGACTGAAGCTTTCTTT | CASSSGTGWTEAFF
TRBJ2-5 | TRBD2 | NA | TRBV4-2 | TGTGCCAGCAGCCAAGATGGCGGAACTAGCGGTGAACCGGTGCAAGAGACCCAGTACTTC | CASSQDGGTSGEPVQETQYF
TRBJ2-3 | NA | NA | TRBV19 | TGTGCCAGTAGTATAAGTCGGGGGCCAACAGATACGCAGTATTTT | CASSISRGPTDTQYF
TRBJ2-5 | TRBD2 | NA | TRBV2 | TGTGCCAGCAGGGCAGCGGGGGGGCCGGGTGAGACCCAGTACTTC | CASRAAGGPGETQYF
TRBJ2-7 | NA | NA | TRBV6-5 | TGTGCCAGCAGTTACGCAGGGAATGGGTTAGACGAGCAGTACTTC | CASSYAGNGLDEQYF
TRBJ1-3 | NA | once | TRBV6-5 | TGTGCCAGCAGTTACGACAGGAGCTCTGGAAACACCATATATTTT | CASSYDRSSGNTIYF
TRBJ2-3 | NA | NA | TRBV7-2 | TGTGCCAGCAGCTTAAATAGGCGAGATACGCAGTATTTT | CASSLNRRDTQYF
TRBJ2-2 | NA | NA | TRBV12-3/TRBV12-4 | TGTGCCAGCATCATACAGGGGAGGGGGGAGCTGTTTTTT | CASIIQGRGELFF
TRBJ1-1 | TRBD1 | NA | TRBV6-5 | TGTGCCAGCAGCCGCCTGACAGGGGGGACTGAAGCTTTCTTT | CASSRLTGGTEAFF